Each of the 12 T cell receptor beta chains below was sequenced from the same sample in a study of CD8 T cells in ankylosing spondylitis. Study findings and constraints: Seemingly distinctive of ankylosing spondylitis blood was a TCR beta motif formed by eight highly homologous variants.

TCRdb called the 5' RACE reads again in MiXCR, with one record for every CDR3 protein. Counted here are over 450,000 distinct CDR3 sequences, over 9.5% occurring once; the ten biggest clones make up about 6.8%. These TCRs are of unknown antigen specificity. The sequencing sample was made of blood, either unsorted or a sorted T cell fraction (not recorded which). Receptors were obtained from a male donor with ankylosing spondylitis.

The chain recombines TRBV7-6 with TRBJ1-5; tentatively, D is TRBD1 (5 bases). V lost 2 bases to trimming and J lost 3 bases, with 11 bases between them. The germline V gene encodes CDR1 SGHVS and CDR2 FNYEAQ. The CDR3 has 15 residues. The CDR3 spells CASSLYGGDNQPQHF. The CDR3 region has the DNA TGTGCCAGCAGCTTATATGGGGGGGACAATCAGCCCCAGCATTTT.

CDR3 bases: TGTGCCAGCAGGCAACAGGGGGTTACTGAAGCTTTCTTT. It encodes CASRQQGVTEAFF. The V call is TRBV28, the J call TRBJ1-1; 8 positions agree with TRBD1. The CDR3 consists of 13 residues. V was pared by 6 bases and J by 5 bases, with 5 bases of the junction left unmatched. Germline loops: CDR1 MDHEN, CDR2 SYDVKM.

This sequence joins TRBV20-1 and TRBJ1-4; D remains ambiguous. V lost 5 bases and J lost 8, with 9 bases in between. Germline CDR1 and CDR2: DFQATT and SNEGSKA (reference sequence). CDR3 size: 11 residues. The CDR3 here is CSARLGEKLFF. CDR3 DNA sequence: TGCAGTGCTCGTCTGGGAGAAAAACTGTTTTTT.

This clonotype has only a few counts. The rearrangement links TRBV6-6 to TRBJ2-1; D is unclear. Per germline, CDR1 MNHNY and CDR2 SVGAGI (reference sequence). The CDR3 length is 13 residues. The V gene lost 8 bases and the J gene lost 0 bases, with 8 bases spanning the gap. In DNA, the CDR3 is TGTGCCAGCGGAGCTCGCTCCTACAATGAGCAGTTCTTC. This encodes CASGARSYNEQFF.

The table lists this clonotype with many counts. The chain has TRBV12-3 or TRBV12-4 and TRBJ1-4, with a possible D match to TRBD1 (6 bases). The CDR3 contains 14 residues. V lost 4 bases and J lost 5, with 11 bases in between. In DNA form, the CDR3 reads TGTGCCAGCAGTTCCCGGACAGAAAATGAAAAACTGTTTTTT. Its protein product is CASSSRTENEKLFF.

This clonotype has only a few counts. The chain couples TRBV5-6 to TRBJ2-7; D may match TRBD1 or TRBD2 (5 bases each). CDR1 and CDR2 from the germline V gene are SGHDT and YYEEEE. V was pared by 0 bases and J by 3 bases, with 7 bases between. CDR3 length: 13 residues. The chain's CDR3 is CASSLGGNYEQYF. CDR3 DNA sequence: TGTGCCAGCAGCTTGGGGGGGAACTACGAGCAGTACTTC. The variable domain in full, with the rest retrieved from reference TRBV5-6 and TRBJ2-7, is DAGVTQSPTHLIKTRGQQVTLRCSPKSGHDTVSWYQQALGQGPQFIFQYYEEEERQRGNFPDRFSGHQFPNYSSELNVNALLLGDSALYLCASSLGGNYEQYFGPGTRLTVT.

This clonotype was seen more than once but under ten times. This CDR3 is CASSPPADRNNYGYTF. CDR3 in DNA: TGTGCCAGCTCACCACCCGCGGACAGGAATAACTATGGCTACACCTTC. The chain joins TRBV18 to TRBJ1-2; 7 bases fit TRBD1. The CDR3 has 16 residues. After removal of 0 bases from V and 1 base from J, the junction contained 5 bases not matched to a gene. CDR1 is KGHSH, CDR2 LQKENI, per germline.

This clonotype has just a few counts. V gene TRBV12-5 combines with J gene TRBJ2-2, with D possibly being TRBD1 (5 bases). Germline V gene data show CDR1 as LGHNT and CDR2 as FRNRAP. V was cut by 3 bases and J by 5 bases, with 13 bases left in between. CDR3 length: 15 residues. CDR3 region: CASGFQGTITGELFF. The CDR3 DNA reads TGTGCTAGTGGTTTTCAGGGTACCATTACCGGGGAGCTGTTTTTT.

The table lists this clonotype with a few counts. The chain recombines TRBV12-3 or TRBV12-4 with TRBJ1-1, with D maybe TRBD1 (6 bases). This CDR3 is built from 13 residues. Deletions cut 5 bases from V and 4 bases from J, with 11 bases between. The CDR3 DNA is TGTGCCAGCAGTCGGGGGCTGGGCACTGAAGCTTTCTTT. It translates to CASSRGLGTEAFF.

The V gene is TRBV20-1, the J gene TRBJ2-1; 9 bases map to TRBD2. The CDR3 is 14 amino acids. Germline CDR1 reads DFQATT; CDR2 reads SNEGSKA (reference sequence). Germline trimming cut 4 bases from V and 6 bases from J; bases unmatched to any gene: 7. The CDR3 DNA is TGCAGTGCTACTTTAGCGGGAGCGGCCAATGAGCAGTTCTTC. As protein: CSATLAGAANEQFF.

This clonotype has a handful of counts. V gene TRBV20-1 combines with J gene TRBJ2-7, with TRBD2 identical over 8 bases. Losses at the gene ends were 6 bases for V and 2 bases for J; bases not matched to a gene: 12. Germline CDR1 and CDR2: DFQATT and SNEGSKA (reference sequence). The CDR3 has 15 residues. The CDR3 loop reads CSAPRGGGGPYEQYF. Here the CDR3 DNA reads TGCAGTGCGCCCCGGGGGGGGGGAGGACCCTACGAGCAGTACTTC.

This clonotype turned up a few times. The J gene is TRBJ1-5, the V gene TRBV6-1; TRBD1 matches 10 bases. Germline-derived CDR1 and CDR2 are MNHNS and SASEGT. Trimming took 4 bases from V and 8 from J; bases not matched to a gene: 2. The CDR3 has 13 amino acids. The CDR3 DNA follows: TGTGCCAGCAGTGGGACAGGGGGGGAGCCCCAGCATTTT. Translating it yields CASSGTGGEPQHF.